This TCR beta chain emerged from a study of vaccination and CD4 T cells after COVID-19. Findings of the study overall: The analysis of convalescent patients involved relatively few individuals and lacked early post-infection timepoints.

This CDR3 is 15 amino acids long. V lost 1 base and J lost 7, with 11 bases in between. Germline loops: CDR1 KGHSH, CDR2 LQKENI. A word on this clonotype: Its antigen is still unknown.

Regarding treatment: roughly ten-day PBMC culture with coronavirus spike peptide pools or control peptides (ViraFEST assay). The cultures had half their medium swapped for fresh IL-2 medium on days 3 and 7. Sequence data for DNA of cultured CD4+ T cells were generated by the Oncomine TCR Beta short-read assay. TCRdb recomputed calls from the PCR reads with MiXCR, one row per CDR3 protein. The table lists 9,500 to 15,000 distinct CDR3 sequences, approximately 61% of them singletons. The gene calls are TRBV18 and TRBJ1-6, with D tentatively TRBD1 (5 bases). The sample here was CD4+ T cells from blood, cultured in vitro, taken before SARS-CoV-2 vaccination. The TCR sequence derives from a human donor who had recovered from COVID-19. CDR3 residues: CASSPRSRDNSPLHF. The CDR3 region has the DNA TGTGCCAGCTCACCACGAAGTAGGGACAATTCACCCCTCCACTTT.